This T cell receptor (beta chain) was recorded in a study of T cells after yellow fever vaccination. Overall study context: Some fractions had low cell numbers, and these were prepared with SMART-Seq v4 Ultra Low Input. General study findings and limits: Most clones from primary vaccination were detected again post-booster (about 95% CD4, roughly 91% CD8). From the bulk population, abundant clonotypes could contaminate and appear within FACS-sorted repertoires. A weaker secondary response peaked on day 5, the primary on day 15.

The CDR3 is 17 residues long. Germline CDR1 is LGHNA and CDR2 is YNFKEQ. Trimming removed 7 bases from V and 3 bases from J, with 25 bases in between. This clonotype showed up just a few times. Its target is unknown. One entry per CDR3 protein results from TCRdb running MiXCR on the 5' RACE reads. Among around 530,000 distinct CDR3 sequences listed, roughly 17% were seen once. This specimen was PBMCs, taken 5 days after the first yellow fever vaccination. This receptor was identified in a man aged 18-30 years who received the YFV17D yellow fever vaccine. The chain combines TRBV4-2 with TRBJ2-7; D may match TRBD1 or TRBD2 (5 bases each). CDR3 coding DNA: TGTGCCAGCAACCACAGGAGGTCCGGGACCTGTCGCTACGAGCAGTACGTC. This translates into CASNHRRSGTCRYEQYV.